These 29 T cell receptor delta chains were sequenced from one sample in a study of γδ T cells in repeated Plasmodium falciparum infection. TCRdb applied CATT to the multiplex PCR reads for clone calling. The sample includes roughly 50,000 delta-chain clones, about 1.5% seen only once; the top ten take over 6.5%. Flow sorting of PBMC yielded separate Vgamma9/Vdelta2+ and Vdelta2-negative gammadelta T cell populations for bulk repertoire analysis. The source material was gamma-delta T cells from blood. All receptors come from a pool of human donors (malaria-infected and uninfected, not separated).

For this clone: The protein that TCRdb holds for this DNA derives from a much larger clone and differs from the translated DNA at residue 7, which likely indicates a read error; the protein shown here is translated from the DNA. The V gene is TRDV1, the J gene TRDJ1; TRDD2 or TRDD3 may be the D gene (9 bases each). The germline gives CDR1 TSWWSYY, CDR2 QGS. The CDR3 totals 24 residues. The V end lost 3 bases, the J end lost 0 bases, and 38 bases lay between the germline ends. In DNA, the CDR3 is TGTGCTCTTGGGGATGCGCCTCCTTCCTACCAGGTACTGGGGGACTTCGGGTACACCGATAAACTCATCTTT. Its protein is CALGDAPPSYQVLGDFGYTDKLIF.

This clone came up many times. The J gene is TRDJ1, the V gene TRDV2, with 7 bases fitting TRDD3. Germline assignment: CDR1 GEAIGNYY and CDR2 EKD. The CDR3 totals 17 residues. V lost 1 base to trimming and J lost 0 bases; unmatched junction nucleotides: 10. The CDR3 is CACDTLGIGGYTDKLIF. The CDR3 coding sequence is TGTGCCTGTGACACACTGGGGATAGGGGGGTACACCGATAAACTCATCTTT.

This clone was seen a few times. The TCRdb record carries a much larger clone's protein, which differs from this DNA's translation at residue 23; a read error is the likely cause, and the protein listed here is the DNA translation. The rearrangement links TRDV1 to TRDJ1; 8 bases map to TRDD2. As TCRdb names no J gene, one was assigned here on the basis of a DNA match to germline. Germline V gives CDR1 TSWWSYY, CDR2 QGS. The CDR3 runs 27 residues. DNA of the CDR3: TGTGCTCTTGGGGAACAATCCTGTCTTCCTACCCGAATCAATCCATTTACCGCGGTCCCTTACACCGGTAAACTCATCTTT. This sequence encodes CALGEQSCLPTRINPFTAVPYTGKLIF.

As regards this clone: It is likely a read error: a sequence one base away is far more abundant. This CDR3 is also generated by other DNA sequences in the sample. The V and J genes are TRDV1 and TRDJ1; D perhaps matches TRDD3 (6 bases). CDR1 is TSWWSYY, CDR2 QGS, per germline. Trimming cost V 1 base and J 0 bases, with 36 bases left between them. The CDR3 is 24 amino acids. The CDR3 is CALGERSHVRGGLGQFPYTDKLIF. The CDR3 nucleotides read TGTGCTCTTGGGGAACGCTCCCACGTCAGGGGTGGGCTGGGGCAATTTCCTTACACCGATAAACTCATCTTT.

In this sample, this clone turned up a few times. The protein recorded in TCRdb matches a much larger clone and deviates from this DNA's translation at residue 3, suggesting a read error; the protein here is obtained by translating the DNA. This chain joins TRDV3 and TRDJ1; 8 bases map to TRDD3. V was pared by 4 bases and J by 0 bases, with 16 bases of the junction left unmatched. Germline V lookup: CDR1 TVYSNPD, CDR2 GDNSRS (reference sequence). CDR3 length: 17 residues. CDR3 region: CASTSMGGLGDTDKLIF. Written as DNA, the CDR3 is TGTGCCTCGACCTCTATGGGTGGACTGGGGGACACCGATAAACTCATCTTT.

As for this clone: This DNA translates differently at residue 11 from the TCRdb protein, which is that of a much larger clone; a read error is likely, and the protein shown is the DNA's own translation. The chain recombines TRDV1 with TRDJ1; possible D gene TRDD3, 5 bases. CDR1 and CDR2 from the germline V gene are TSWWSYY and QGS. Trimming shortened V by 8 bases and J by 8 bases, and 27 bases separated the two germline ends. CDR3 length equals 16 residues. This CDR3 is CALRALIPSGETKLIF. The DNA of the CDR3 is TGTGCTCTTAGGGCCTTAATCCCAAGTGGGGAGACGAAACTCATCTTT.

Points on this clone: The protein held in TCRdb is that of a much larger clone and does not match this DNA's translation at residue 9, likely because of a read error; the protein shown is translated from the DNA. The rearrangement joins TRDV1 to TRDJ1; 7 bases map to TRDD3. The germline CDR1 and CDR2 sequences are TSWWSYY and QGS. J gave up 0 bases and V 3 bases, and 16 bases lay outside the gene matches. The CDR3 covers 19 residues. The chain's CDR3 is CALGDSHRGGYVYTDKLIF. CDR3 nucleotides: TGTGCTCTTGGGGACTCCCATCGAGGTGGATACGTATACACCGATAAACTCATCTTT.

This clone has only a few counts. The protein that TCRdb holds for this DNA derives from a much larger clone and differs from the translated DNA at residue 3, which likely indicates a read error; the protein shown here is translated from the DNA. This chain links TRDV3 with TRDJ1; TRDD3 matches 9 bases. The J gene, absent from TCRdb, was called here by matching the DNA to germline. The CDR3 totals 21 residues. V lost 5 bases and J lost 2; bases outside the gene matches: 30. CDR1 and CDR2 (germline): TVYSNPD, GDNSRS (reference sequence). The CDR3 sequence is CALPLPDNDLGGDTRTDKLIF. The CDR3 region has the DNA TGTGCCCTCCCTCTTCCTGACAATGACCTAGGGGGGGATACAAGAACCGATAAACTCATCTTT.

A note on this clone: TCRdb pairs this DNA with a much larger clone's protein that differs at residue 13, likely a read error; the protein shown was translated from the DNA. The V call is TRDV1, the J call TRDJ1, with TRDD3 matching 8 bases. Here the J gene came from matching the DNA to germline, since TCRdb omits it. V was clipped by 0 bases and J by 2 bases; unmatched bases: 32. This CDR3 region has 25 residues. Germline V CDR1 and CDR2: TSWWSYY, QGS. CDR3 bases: TGTGCTCTTGGGGAACTTAAACTCCTACGGTTACTGAGGGATACGCGTATCCGAAAGACCGATAAACTCATCTTT. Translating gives CALGELKLLRLLRDTRIRKTDKLIF.

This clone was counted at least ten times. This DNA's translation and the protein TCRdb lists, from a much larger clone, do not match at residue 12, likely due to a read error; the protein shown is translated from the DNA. The CDR3 sequence is CALGEPPYGGIQDKLIF. DNA for the CDR3: TGTGCTCTTGGGGAACCGCCCTACGGGGGGATCCAAGATAAACTCATCTTT. V usage is TRDV1 and J usage is TRDJ1, with 7 bases matching TRDD3. V was pared by 1 base and J by 5 bases, with 13 bases of the junction left unmatched. Germline lookup yields CDR1 TSWWSYY and CDR2 QGS. The CDR3 loop spans 17 amino acids.

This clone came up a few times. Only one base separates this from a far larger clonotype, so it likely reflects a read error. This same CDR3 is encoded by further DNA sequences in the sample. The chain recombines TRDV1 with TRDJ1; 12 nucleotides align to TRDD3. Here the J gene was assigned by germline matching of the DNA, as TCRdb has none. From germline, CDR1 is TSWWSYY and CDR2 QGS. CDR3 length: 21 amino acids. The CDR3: CALGELPTRTGGYRMGDKLIF. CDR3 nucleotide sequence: TGCGCTCTTGGGGAACTACCTACCCGTACTGGGGGATACCGCATGGGCGATAAACTCATCTTT.

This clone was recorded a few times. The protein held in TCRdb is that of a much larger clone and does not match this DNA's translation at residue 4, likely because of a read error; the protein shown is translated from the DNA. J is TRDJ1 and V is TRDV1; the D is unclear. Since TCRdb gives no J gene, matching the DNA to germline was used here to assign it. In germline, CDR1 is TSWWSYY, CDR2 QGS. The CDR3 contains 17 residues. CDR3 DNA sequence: TGTGCTCTTGAGGAACTCGCCAGGGGCCCGGACACCGATAAACTCATCTTT. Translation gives CALEELARGPDTDKLIF.

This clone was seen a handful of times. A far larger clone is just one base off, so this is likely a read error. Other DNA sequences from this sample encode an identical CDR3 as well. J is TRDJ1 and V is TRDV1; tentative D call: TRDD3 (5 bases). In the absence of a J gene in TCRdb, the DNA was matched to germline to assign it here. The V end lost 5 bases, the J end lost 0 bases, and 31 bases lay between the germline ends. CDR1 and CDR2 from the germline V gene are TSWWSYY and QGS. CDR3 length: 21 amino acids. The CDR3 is CALGTHYLLGDAPQHTDKLIF. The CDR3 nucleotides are TGTGCTCTTGGGACGCATTATCTGCTGGGTGATGCCCCTCAGCACACCGATAAACTCATCTTT.

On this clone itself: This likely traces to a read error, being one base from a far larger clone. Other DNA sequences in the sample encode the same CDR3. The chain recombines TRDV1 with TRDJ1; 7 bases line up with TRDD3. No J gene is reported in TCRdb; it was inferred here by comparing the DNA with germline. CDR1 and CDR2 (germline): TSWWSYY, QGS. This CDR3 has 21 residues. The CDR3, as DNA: TGTGCCCTTGGGGAACTGAAAGTTCTGTCCACCTGGGGGGAATACACCGATAAACTCATCTTT. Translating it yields CALGELKVLSTWGEYTDKLIF.

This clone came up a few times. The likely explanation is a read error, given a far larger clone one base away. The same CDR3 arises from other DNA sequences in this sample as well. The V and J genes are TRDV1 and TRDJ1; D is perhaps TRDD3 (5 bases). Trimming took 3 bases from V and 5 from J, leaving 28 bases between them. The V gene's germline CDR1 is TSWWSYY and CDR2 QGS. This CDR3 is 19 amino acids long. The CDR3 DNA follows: TGTGCTCTTGGGGAGCTAGGGGGTACAGAGTCTTACCCTTGGGATAAACTCATCTTT. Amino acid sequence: CALGELGGTESYPWDKLIF.

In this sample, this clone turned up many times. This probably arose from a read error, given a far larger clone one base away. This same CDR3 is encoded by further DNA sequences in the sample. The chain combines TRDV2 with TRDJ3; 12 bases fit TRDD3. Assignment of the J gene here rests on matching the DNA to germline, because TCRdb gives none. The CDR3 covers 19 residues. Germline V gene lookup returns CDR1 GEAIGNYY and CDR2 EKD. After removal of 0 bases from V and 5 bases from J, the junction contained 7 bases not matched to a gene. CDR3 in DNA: TGTGCCTGTGACACCCTACTGGGGGATACACTGGGGGACACCCGACAGATGTTTTTC. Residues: CACDTLLGDTLGDTRQMFF.

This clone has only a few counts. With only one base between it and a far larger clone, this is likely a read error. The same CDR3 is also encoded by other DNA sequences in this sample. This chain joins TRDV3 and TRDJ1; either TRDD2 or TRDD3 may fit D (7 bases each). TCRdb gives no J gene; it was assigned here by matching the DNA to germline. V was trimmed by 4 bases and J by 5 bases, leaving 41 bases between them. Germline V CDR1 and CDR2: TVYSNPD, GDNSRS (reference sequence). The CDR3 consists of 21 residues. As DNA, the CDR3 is TGTGCCTCTCGCCTCCTTCCTCTACTGGGGATAATAAGCCCCTTTGTGGATAAACTCATCTTT. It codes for CASRLLPLLGIISPFVDKLIF.

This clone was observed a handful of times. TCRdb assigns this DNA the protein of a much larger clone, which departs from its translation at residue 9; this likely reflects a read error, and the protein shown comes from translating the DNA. CDR3 region: CALGDHLRTTGTADKLIF. Here the CDR3 DNA reads TGTGCTCTTGGGGACCACCTACGTACTACTGGTACTGCCGATAAACTCATCTTT. The genes are TRDV1 and TRDJ1; D might be TRDD2 or TRDD3, each matching 5 bases. No J segment appears in TCRdb, so it was assigned here by matching the sequence to germline. The CDR3 totals 18 residues. The germline gives CDR1 TSWWSYY, CDR2 QGS. V lost 3 bases and J lost 3, with 23 bases in between.

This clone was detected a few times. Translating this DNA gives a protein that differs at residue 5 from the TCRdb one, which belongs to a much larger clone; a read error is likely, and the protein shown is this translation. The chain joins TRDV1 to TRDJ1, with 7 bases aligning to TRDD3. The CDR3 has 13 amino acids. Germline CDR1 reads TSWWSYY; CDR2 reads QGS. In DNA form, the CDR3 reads TGTGCTCTTGGGAAACTTCCGGGGATAAAACTCATCTTT. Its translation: CALGKLPGIKLIF.

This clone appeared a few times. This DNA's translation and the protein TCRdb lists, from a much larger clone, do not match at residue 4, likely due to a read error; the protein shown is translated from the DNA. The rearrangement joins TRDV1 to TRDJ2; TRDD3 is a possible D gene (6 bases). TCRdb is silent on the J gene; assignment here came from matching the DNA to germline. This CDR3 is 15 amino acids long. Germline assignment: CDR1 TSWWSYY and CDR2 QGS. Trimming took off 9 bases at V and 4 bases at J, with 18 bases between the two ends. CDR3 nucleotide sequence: TGTGCTCTGGCCTACGAAGGGATATCGACAGCACAACTCTTCTTT. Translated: CALAYEGISTAQLFF.

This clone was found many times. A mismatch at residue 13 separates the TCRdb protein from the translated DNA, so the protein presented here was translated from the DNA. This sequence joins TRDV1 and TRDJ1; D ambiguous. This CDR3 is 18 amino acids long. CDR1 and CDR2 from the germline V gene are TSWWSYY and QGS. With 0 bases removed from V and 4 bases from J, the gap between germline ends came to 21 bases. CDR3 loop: CALGELVGLTWAIDKLIF. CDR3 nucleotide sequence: TGTGCTCTTGGGGAACTGGTGGGCCTCACTTGGGCCATCGATAAACTCATCTTT.

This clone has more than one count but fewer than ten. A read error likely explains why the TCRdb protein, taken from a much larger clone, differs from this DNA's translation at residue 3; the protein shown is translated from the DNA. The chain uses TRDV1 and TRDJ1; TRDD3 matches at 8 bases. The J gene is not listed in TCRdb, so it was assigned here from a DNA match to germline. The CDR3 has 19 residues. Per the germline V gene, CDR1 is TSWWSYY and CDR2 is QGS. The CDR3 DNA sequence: TGTGCTCCTGGGAAAAATCCGGGGGATATAATGGGAAGAACCGATAAACTCATCTTT. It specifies CAPGKNPGDIMGRTDKLIF.

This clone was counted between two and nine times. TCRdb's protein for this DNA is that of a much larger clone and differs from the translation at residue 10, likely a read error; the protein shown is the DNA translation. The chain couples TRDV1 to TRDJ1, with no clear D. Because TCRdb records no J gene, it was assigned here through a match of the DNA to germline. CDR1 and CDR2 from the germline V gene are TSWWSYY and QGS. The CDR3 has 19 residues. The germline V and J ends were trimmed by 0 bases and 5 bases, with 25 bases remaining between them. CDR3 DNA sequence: TGTGCTCTTGGGGAACTAGGCTTTCTACAAACCCCTGGTATGGATAAACTCATCTTT. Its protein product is CALGELGFLQTPGMDKLIF.

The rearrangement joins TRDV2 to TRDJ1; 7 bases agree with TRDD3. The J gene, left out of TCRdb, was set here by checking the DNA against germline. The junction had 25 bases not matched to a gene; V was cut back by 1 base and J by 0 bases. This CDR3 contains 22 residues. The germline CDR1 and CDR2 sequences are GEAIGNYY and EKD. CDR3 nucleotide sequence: TGTGCCTGTGACACGCTGGGGGCATCGATCCCAACCATCGATCGGTACACCGATAAACTCATCTTT. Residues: CACDTLGASIPTIDRYTDKLIF.

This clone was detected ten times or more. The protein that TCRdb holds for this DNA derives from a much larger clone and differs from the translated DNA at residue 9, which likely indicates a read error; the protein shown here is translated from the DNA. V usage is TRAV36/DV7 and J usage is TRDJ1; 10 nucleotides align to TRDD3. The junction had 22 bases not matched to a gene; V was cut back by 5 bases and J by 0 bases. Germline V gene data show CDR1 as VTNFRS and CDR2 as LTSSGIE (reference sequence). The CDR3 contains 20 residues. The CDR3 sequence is CAVRSSPYRGIRTYTDKLIF. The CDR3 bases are TGTGCTGTTCGTTCCTCCCCTTACCGGGGGATACGGACCTACACCGATAAACTCATCTTT.

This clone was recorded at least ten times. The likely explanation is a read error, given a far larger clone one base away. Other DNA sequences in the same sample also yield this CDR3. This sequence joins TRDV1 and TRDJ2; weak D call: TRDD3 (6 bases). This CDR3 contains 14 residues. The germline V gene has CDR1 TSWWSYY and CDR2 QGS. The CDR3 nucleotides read TGTGCCCTTGGGGGCTCCGGATCGATAGCACAACTCTTCTTT. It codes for CALGGSGSIAQLFF.

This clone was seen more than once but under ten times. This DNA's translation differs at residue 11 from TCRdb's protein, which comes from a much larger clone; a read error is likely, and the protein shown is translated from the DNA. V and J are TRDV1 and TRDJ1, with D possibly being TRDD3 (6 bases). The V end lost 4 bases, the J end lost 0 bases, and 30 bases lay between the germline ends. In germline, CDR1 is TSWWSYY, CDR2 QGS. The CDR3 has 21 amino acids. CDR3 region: CALGVSTCPPAGVGYTDKLIF. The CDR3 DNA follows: TGTGCTCTTGGGGTCAGCACCTGTCCTCCTGCTGGGGTAGGGTACACCGATAAACTCATCTTT.

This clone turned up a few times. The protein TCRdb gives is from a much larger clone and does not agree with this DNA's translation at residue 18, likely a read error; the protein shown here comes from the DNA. The CDR3 region is CALGESGPPVVLQTDKLTF. CDR3 bases: TGTGCTCTTGGGGAATCGGGGCCCCCGGTCGTCCTTCAAACCGATAAACTCACCTTT. For the V gene the call is TRDV1; the J gene has no call. Germline V lookup: CDR1 TSWWSYY, CDR2 QGS. The CDR3 has 19 amino acids.

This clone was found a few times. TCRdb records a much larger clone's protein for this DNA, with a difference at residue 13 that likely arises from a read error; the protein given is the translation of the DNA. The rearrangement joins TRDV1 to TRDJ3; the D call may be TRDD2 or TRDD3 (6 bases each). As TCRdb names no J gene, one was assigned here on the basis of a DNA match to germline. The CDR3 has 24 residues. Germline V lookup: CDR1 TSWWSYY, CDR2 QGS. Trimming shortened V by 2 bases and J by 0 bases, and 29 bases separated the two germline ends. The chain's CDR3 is CALGERPYLPTGRYFSWDTRQMFF. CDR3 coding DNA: TGTGCTCTTGGGGAAAGGCCCTACCTTCCAACTGGGAGATACTTCTCCTGGGACACCCGACAGATGTTTTTC.